This is a list of T cell receptor beta chains from one sample in a study of blood T cell repertoires in COVID-19. Only in-frame clones appear in the TCRdb table, and some are missing; sequencing was by immunoSEQ multiplex PCR. This sample has a few hundred thousand clones; 80% to 85% occur once, and the top ten carry 4% to 5.5%. The sequenced material came from peripheral blood. Receptors were obtained from a human donor in a cohort sampled during active COVID-19. Both conserved end residues are part of each CDR3. D genes are given only for firm matches. Clone size is stated in some rows and not others, as once, few, many or a class when expanded.

clone_size d_call j_call v_call cdr3_length cdr3_nt cdr3_aa
once TRBD1 TRBJ2-2 TRBV28 14 TGTGCCAGTCTGACAGGGGGGATCCCCGGGGAGCTGTTTTTT CASLTGGIPGELFF
. TRBD2 TRBJ2-1 TRBV7-2 16 TGTGCCAGCAGCTTACAAAGCGGGAGGACCCCGAATGAGCAGTTCTTC CASSLQSGRTPNEQFF
once TRBD1 TRBJ1-6 TRBV14 24 TGTGCCAGCAGCCACATTAATAGGGGTGAGACAGGGTTGCCCCAGAGCTCCTATAATTCACCCCTCCACTTT CASSHINRGETGLPQSSYNSPLHF
. TRBD2 TRBJ2-3 TRBV4-2 15 TGTGCCAGCAGCCAACGGCTAGCGGGAGCAGATACGCAGTATTTT CASSQRLAGADTQYF
. TRBD1 TRBJ1-4 TRBV3-1/TRBV3-2 14 TGTGCCAGCAGCCAAGCCAGGGGGAATGAAAAACTGTTTTTT CASSQARGNEKLFF
. . TRBJ2-7 TRBV6-2/TRBV6-3 15 TGTGCCAGCAGTTTCGTCCCAGGGTCCTCCTACGAGCAGTACTTC CASSFVPGSSYEQYF
few . TRBJ1-6 TRBV5-4 16 TGTGCCAGCAGCTTGGAGGAGAGCTCCTATAATTCACCCCTCCACTTT CASSLEESSYNSPLHF
. TRBD2 TRBJ2-2 TRBV7-3 18 TGTGCCAGCAGCTTAAAAAGAAGGCTAGCGGGTGACACCGGGGAGCTGTTTTTT CASSLKRRLAGDTGELFF
. . TRBJ2-7 TRBV5-6 16 TGTGCCAGCAGCTTGGAATTAGCAGGACACTCCTACGAGCAGTACTTC CASSLELAGHSYEQYF
. . TRBJ1-5 TRBV27 14 TGTGCCAGCAGTCGACAGGATAGCAATCAGCCCCAGCATTTT CASSRQDSNQPQHF
. . TRBJ1-2 TRBV18 14 TGTGCCAGCTCTCCGGGGCAGGGGAGCTATGGCTACACCTTC CASSPGQGSYGYTF
few . TRBJ1-2 TRBV9 14 TGTGCCAGCAGCGTAGGCAGGGAACGAGGTGGCTACACCTTC CASSVGRERGGYTF
. TRBD1 TRBJ2-4 TRBV6-1 16 TGTGCCAGCAGTGTAACCGGGACAGGGGGCGGAAACATTCAGTACTTC CASSVTGTGGGNIQYF
. . TRBJ2-3 TRBV6-2/TRBV6-3 12 TGTGCCAGCAGCCAGCGACCAGATACGCAGTATTTT CASSQRPDTQYF
. TRBD2 TRBJ2-1 TRBV3-1/TRBV3-2 15 TGTGCCAGCAGCCCTCGGGGTAGCGGGAGGCATGAGCAGTTCTTC CASSPRGSGRHEQFF
. TRBD2 TRBJ2-5 TRBV2 15 TGTGCCACCACCCCTCGACTAGCGGGTGGGGAGACCCAGTACTTC CATTPRLAGGETQYF
. . TRBJ2-6 TRBV7-2 16 TGTGCCAGCAGCTTAGGAAGGGGAACTGGGGCCAACGTCCTGACTTTC CASSLGRGTGANVLTF
. TRBD1 TRBJ2-2 TRBV28 14 TGTGCCAGCCTACAGGGGGCCCTTGGCGGGGAGCTGTTTTTT CASLQGALGGELFF
. . TRBJ1-1 TRBV30 15 TGTGCCGGGTCTCTCCGGGGGGCTAAGGGCACTGAAGCTTTCTTT CAGSLRGAKGTEAFF
. TRBD1 TRBJ1-1 TRBV9 15 TGTGCCAGCAGCCCACGGACAGGGAAGAACACTGAAGCTTTCTTT CASSPRTGKNTEAFF
few . TRBJ1-1 TRBV20-1 11 TGCAGTGCTGGACCGGCGGGGATGGCTTTCTTT CSAGPAGMAFF
. TRBD2 TRBJ2-7 TRBV30 13 TGTGCCTGGACAGGGACTAGCGGGACCAAGCAGTACTTC CAWTGTSGTKQYF
. TRBD1 TRBJ2-7 TRBV10-3 13 TGTGCCGCGGGACAGGGAAGCGCCTACGAGCAGTACTTC CAAGQGSAYEQYF
few TRBD1 TRBJ1-1 TRBV28 12 TGTGCCAGCAGTTTGGTAGGGGGCGAAGCTTTCTTT CASSLVGGEAFF
few TRBD1 TRBJ1-2 TRBV27 15 TGTGCCAGCAGTTTATCAAGGGGGCGTACTTGGGGCTACACCTTC CASSLSRGRTWGYTF
. TRBD2 TRBJ2-3 TRBV3-1/TRBV3-2 16 TGTGCCAGCAGCCCACGGACTAGCGGGAGAACAGATACGCAGTATTTT CASSPRTSGRTDTQYF
. TRBD2 TRBJ2-1 TRBV24-1 18 TGTGCCACCAGTGATTCGACCCGACTAGCGGTCTCCTACAATGAGCAGTTCTTC CATSDSTRLAVSYNEQFF
. . TRBJ1-4 TRBV4-2 15 TGTGCCAGCAGCCGACAGCCAGGGCCTAATGAAAAACTGTTTTTT CASSRQPGPNEKLFF
once . TRBJ2-1 TRBV6-6 14 TGTGCCAGCAGTTACTCTCAGTCCTACAATGAGCAGTTCTTC CASSYSQSYNEQFF
. TRBD1 TRBJ1-5 TRBV7-2 16 TGTGCCAGCAGCTTAGGTGACAGGGCAAGCAATCAGCCCCAGCATTTT CASSLGDRASNQPQHF
few TRBD1 TRBJ2-7 TRBV7-9 14 TGTGCCAGCAGCTCACAGGGGTCCTCCTACGAGCAGTACTTC CASSSQGSSYEQYF
. TRBD1 TRBJ2-7 TRBV18 16 TGTGCCAGCTCACCAGGTACAGGGGCCCTCTCCTACGAGCAGTACTTC CASSPGTGALSYEQYF
. TRBD1 TRBJ1-4 TRBV30 13 TGTGCCTGGAGTCGGGACAGTAATGAAAAACTGTTTTTT CAWSRDSNEKLFF